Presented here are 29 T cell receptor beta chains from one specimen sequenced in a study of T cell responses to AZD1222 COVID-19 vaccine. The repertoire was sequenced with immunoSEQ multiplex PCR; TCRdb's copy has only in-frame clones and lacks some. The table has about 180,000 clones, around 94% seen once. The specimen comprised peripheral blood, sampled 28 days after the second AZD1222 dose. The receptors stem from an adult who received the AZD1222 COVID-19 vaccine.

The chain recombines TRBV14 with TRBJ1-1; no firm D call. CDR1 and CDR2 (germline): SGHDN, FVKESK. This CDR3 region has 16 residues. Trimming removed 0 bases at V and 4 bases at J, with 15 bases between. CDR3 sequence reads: CASSQDPRVGGTEAFF. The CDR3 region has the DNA TGTGCCAGCAGCCAAGATCCCCGCGTCGGTGGCACTGAAGCTTTCTTT.

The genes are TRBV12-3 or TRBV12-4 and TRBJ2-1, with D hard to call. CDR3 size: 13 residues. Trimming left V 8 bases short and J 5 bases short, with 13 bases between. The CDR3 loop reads CASCPDPDNEQFF. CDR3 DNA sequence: TGTGCCAGCTGCCCAGACCCCGACAATGAGCAGTTCTTC.

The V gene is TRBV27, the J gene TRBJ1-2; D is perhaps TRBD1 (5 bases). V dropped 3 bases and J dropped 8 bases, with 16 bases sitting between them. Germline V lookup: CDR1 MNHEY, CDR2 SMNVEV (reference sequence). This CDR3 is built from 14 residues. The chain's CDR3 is CASSFGQGVGGYTF. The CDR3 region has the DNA TGTGCCAGCAGTTTTGGGCAGGGCGTCGGAGGCTACACCTTC.

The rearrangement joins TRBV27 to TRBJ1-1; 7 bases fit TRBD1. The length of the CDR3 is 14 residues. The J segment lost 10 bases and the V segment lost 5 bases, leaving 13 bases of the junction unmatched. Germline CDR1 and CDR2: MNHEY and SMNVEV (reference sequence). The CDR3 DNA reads TGTGCCAGCAGTCCACCAGGGGGGGTAAGGCCAGCTTTCTTT. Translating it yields CASSPPGGVRPAFF.

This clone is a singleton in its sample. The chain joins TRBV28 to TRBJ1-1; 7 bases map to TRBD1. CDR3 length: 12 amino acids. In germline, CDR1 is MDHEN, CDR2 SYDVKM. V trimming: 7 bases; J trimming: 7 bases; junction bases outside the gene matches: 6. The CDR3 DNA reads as TGTGCCAGCACTCAGGGGGAGTTTGAAGCTTTCTTT. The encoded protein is CASTQGEFEAFF.

CDR3 bases: TGTGCCAGCAGCTTACTACAGGGAGGCGGGGAGCTGTTTTTT. Translation: CASSLLQGGGELFF. The V and J genes are TRBV7-8 and TRBJ2-2, with D tentatively TRBD1 or TRBD2 (6 bases each). Per germline, CDR1 SGHVS and CDR2 FQNEAQ. The CDR3 spans 14 residues. The V end was cut by 2 bases, the J end by 7 bases, with 11 bases between.

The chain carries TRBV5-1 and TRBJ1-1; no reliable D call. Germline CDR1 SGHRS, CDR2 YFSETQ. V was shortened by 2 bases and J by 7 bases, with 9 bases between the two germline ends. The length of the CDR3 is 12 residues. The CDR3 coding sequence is TGCGCCAGCAGCTTTAGTGGGTTTGAAGCTTTCTTT. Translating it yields CASSFSGFEAFF.

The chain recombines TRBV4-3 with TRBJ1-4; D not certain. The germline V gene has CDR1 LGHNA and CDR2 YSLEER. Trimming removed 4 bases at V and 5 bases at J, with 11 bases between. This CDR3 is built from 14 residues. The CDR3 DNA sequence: TGCGCCAGCAGCCCAGGTTATAGGAATGAAAAACTGTTTTTT. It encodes CASSPGYRNEKLFF.

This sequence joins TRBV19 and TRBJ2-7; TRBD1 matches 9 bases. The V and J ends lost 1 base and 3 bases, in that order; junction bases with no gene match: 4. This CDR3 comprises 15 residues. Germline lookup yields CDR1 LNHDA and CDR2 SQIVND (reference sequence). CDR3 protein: CASSIVGTGNYEQYF. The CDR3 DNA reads TGTGCCAGTAGTATAGTCGGGACAGGGAACTACGAGCAGTACTTC.

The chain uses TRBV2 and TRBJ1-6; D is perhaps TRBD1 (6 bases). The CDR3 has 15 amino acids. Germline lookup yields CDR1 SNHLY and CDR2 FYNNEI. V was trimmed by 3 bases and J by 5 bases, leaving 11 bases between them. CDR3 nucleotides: TGTGCCAGCAGTGAGGGGACATACAATAATTCACCCCTCCACTTT. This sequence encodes CASSEGTYNNSPLHF.

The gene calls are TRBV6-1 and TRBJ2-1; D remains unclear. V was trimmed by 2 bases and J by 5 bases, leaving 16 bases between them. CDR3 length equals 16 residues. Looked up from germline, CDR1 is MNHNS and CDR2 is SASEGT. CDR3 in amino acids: CASSESILSPHNEQFF. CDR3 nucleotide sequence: TGTGCCAGCAGTGAATCTATACTTTCGCCCCACAATGAGCAGTTCTTC.

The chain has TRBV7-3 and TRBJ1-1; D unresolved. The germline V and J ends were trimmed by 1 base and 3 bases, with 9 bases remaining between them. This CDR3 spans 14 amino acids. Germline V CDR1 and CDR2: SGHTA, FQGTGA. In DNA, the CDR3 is TGTGCCAGCAGCTTAAGCCAGGAGCACACTGAAGCTTTCTTT. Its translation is CASSLSQEHTEAFF.

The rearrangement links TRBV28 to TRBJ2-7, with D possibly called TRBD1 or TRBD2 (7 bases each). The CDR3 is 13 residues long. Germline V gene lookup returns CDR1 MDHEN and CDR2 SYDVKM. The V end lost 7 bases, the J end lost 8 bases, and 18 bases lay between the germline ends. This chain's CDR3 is CASNPRQGGKQYF. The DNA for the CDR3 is TGTGCCAGCAACCCGAGACAGGGAGGGAAGCAGTACTTC.

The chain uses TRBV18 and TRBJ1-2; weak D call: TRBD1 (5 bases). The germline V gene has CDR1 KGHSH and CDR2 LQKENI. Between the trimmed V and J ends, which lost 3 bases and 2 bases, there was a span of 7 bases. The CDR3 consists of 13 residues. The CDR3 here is CASSPTGNYGYTF. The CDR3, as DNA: TGTGCCAGCTCACCTACAGGCAACTATGGCTACACCTTC.

In DNA form, the CDR3 reads TGTGCCAGCAGTTACCGTGCCACTTTGAACACTGAAGCTTTCTTT. It translates to CASSYRATLNTEAFF. This sequence joins TRBV6-5 and TRBJ1-1; no clear D gene. The germline CDR1 and CDR2 sequences are MNHEY and SVGAGI. The CDR3 length is 15 residues. The V and J ends lost 2 bases and 0 bases respectively, with 10 bases between them.

This CDR3 is CASSPRRQGARYEQYF. The CDR3 nucleotides read TGTGCCAGCAGCCCCCGTCGACAGGGGGCCCGGTACGAGCAGTACTTC. This rearrangement joins TRBV7-8 to TRBJ2-5, with 10 nucleotides matching TRBD1. Near its end, the DNA agrees better with TRBJ2-7, so the J call may be wrong. Looked up from germline, CDR1 is SGHVS and CDR2 is FQNEAQ. This CDR3 spans 16 amino acids.

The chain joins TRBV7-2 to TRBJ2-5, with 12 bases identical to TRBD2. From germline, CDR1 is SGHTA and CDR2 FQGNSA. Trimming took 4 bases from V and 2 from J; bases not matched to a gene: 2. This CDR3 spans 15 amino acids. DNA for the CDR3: TGTGCCAGCAGCTGGACTAGCGGGGATCAAGAGACCCAGTACTTC. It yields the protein CASSWTSGDQETQYF.

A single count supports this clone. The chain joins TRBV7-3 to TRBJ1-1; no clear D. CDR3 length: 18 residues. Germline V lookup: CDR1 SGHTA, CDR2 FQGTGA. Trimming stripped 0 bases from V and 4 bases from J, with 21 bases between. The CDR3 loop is CASSLTRPHPTPGTEAFF. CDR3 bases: TGTGCCAGCAGCTTAACTCGGCCACACCCGACCCCGGGCACTGAAGCTTTCTTT.

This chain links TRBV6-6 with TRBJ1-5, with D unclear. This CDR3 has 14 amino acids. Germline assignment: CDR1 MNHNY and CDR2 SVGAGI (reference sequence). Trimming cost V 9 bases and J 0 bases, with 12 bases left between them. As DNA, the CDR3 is TGTGCCAGTGGGGAGAGCTATAGCAATCAGCCCCAGCATTTT. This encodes CASGESYSNQPQHF.

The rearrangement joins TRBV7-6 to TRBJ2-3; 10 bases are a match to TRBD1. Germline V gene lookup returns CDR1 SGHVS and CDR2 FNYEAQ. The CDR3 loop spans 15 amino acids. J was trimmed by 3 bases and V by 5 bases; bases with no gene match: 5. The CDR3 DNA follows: TGTGCCAGCAGCACCGGGACAGGGGTAACAGATACGCAGTATTTT. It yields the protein CASSTGTGVTDTQYF. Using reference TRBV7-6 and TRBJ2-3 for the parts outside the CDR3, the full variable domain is GAGVSQSPRYKVTKRGQDVALRCDPISGHVSLYWYRQALGQGPEFLTYFNYEAQQDKSGLPNDRFSAERPEGSISTLTIQRTEQRDSAMYRCASSTGTGVTDTQYFGPGTRLTVL.

CDR3 protein: CASSSDTGLGETQYF. The CDR3, as DNA: TGTGCCAGCAGCTCGGATACAGGGTTAGGGGAGACCCAGTACTTC. The chain links TRBV25-1 to TRBJ2-5; tentatively, D is TRBD1 (6 bases). The CDR3 extends over 15 amino acids. Germline V gene data show CDR1 as MGHDK and CDR2 as SYGVNS. V was clipped by 6 bases and J by 5 bases, with 19 bases between them.

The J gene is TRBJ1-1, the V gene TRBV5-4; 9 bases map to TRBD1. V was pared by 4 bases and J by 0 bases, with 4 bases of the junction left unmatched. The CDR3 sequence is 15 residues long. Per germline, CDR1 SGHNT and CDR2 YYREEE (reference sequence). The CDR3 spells CASSPRTGVNTEAFF. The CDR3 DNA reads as TGTGCCAGCAGCCCTCGGACAGGGGTGAACACTGAAGCTTTCTTT.

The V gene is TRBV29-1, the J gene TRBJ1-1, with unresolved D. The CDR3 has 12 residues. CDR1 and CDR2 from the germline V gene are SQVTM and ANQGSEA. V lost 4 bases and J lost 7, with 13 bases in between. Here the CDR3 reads CSVVVAANEAFF. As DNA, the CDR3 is TGCAGCGTTGTAGTGGCAGCAAATGAAGCTTTCTTT.

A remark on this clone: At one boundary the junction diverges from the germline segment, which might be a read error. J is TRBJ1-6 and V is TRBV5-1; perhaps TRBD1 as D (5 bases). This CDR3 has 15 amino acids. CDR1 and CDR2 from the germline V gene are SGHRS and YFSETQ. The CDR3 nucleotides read TGCGCCAGCAACTTGGGAGGGGACTATAATTCACCCCTCCACTTT. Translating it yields CASNLGGDYNSPLHF.

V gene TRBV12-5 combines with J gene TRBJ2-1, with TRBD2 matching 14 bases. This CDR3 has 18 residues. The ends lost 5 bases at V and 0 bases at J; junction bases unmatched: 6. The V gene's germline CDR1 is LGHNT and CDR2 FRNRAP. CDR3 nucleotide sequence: TGTGCTAGTGGTCCGGGACTAGCGGGGGCTGGCTCCTACAATGAGCAGTTCTTC. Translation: CASGPGLAGAGSYNEQFF.

The CDR3 DNA sequence: TGTGCCAGTAGTCTTTTGGGCTCTCTACGAGAAGCTTTCTTT. This codes for CASSLLGSLREAFF. The chain carries TRBV19 and TRBJ1-1; no clear D. V dropped 5 bases and J dropped 8 bases, with 18 bases sitting between them. This CDR3 region has 14 residues. CDR1 LNHDA and CDR2 SQIVND come from the germline V gene (reference sequence). Supplemented by reference TRBV19 and TRBJ1-1, the full variable domain reads DGGITQSPKYLFRKEGQNVTLSCEQNLNHDAMYWYRQDPGQGLRLIYYSQIVNDFQKGDIAEGYSVSREKKESFPLTVTSAQKNPTAFYLCASSLLGSLREAFFGQGTRLTVV.

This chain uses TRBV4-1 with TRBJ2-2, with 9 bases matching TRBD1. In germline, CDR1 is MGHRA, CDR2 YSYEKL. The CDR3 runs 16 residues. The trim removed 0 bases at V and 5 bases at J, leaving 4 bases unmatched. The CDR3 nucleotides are TGCGCCAGCAGCCAAGACGGGACAGGGAGTACCGGGGAGCTGTTTTTT. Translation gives CASSQDGTGSTGELFF.

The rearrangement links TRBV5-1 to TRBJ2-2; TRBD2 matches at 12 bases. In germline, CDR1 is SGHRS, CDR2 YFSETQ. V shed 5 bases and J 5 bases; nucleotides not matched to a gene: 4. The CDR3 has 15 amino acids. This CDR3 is CASRTSGSVTGELFF. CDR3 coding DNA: TGCGCCAGCAGGACTAGCGGGAGCGTAACCGGGGAGCTGTTTTTT.

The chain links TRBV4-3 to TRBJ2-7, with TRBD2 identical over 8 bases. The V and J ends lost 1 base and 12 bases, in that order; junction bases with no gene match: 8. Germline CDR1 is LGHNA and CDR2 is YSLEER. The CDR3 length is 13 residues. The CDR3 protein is CASSQVSDGRVYF. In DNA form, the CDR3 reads TGCGCCAGCAGCCAAGTTTCGGACGGGAGGGTGTACTTC.